Shown below are 14 T cell receptor beta chains from a single sample sequenced in a study of blood T cell dynamics during melanoma immunotherapy. The protocol was immunoSEQ multiplex PCR, while the TCRdb copy is restricted to in-frame clones and leaves out a portion. The sample lists 9,500 or so clones; 89% were seen once. Indicated time point: pre-treatment baseline. This material consisted of blood, taken from a patient treated with checkpoint blockade. All receptors derive from a human donor with melanoma.

This CDR3 is CASSPNGQANTGELFF. The CDR3 region has the DNA TGTGCCAGCTCACCAAACGGGCAGGCGAACACCGGGGAGCTGTTTTTT. The chain employs TRBV18 and TRBJ2-2; no clear D. Per the germline V gene, CDR1 is KGHSH and CDR2 is LQKENI. The V gene lost 2 bases and the J gene lost 0 bases, with 10 bases spanning the gap. The CDR3 is 16 residues long.

This chain connects TRBV7-2 to TRBJ2-3, with 8 bases that match TRBD2. Trimming removed 1 base from V and 1 base from J; junction bases left unmatched: 13. Germline loops: CDR1 SGHTA, CDR2 FQGNSA. The CDR3 has 19 residues. This CDR3 reads CASSLDVGRVPSRTDTQYF. As DNA, the CDR3 is TGTGCCAGCAGCTTAGATGTCGGGAGGGTGCCTTCTCGCACAGATACGCAGTATTTT. Combining the CDR3 with reference TRBV7-2 and TRBJ2-3 gives the whole variable domain GAGVSQSPSNKVTEKGKDVELRCDPISGHTALYWYRQSLGQGLEFLIYFQGNSAPDKSGLPSDRFSAERTGGSVSTLTIQRTQQEDSAVYLCASSLDVGRVPSRTDTQYFGPGTRLTVL.

The rearrangement joins TRBV27 to TRBJ2-5; 10 positions match TRBD2. CDR1 is MNHEY, CDR2 SMNVEV, per germline (reference sequence). The junction had 15 bases not matched to a gene; V was cut back by 7 bases and J by 4 bases. The CDR3 consists of 17 residues. In nucleotides, the CDR3 is TGTGCCAGCATGGAGAGCGGGAGGGGGGGTCCGATAGAGACCCAGTACTTC. Protein: CASMESGRGGPIETQYF.

The rearrangement joins TRBV7-6 to TRBJ2-6; D is undetermined. V lost 2 bases and J 2 bases, leaving 13 bases between the germline ends. The CDR3 runs 17 residues. Germline V gives CDR1 SGHVS, CDR2 FNYEAQ. The CDR3 loop reads CASSLIYGDPGANVLTF. Written as DNA, the CDR3 is TGTGCCAGCAGCTTAATTTATGGTGACCCTGGGGCCAACGTCCTGACTTTC.

This chain connects TRBV6-1 to TRBJ2-3; D is undetermined. V was pared by 2 bases and J by 5 bases, with 8 bases between. This CDR3 is built from 13 residues. CDR1 MNHNS and CDR2 SASEGT come from the germline V gene. The CDR3 nucleotides read TGTGCCAGCAGTGAAAACCGAGAAGATACGCAGTATTTT. Translation: CASSENREDTQYF.

The V and J genes are TRBV30 and TRBJ1-4; a weak D match, TRBD1 (6 bases). The germline V gene has CDR1 GTSNPN and CDR2 SVGIG (reference sequence). V lost 3 bases to trimming and J lost 5 bases, with 16 bases between them. This CDR3 contains 15 residues. The CDR3 DNA sequence: TGTGCCTGGAGAGGGGGGGACAACTGGAATGAAAAACTGTTTTTT. It specifies CAWRGGDNWNEKLFF.

With regard to this clone: A read error may account for a junction end that differs from germline. The chain recombines TRBV28 with TRBJ1-4, with D uncertain. Germline CDR1 and CDR2: MDHEN and SYDVKM. This CDR3 comprises 12 residues. As DNA, the CDR3 is TGTGCCAGCAGCACCAGGCGTTGGGAGTCTTCTTTT. Encoded protein: CASSTRRWESSF. The full variable domain, in which reference TRBV28 and TRBJ1-4 provide the parts outside the CDR3, is DVKVTQSSRYLVKRTGEKVFLECVQDMDHENMFWYRQDPGLGLRLIYFSYDVKMKEKGDIPEGYSVSREKKERFSLILESASTNQTSMYLCASSTRRWESSFGSGTQLSVL.

The V and J genes are TRBV19 and TRBJ2-1, with 11 bases identical to TRBD2. This CDR3 is built from 17 residues. Germline CDR1 is LNHDA and CDR2 is SQIVND (reference sequence). With 3 bases clipped from V and 8 bases from J, the junction kept 12 bases outside the gene matches. The CDR3 DNA is TGTGCCAGTAGTATGAGTTGGACTAGCGGGCCCCAGGATGAGCAGTTCTTC. Protein: CASSMSWTSGPQDEQFF.

This chain joins TRBV11-2 and TRBJ1-3, with TRBD1 as a possible D gene (6 bases). Germline V gene sequence: CDR1 SGHAT, CDR2 FQNNGV. Trimming cost V 5 bases and J 2 bases, with 10 bases left between them. The CDR3 has 14 amino acids. In DNA, the CDR3 is TGTGCCAGCAGCCACAGGGCGGCTGGAAACACCATATATTTT. As protein: CASSHRAAGNTIYF.

The chain is built from TRBV15 and TRBJ2-3, with D unclear. CDR3 length equals 19 residues. Germline loops: CDR1 LNHNV, CDR2 YYDKDF (reference sequence). V gave up 1 base and J gave up 0 bases, with 20 bases separating them. The CDR3 DNA reads as TGTGCCACCAGCAGAGTAGGACGGCGAAGAGGTTCTAGCACAGATACGCAGTATTTT. Translating it yields CATSRVGRRRGSSTDTQYF.

A single count supports this clone. The V call is TRBV6-6, the J call TRBJ1-5; the D is unclear. CDR3 size: 15 residues. V lost 0 bases, J lost 3 bases, and 9 bases lay in between. The V gene's germline CDR1 is MNHNY and CDR2 SVGAGI (reference sequence). CDR3 loop: CASSYSESANQPQHF. CDR3 in DNA: TGTGCCAGCAGTTACTCGGAGTCAGCCAATCAGCCCCAGCATTTT.

For the CDR3, the DNA is TGTGCCAGCAGCTACCGCCGACAGGCCAATGAGCAGTTCTTC. This translates into CASSYRRQANEQFF. The gene calls are TRBV13 and TRBJ2-1; D possibly corresponds to TRBD1 (6 bases). The CDR3 is made up of 14 amino acids. Germline CDR1 reads PRHDT; CDR2 reads FYEKMQ (reference sequence). Trimming shortened V by 4 bases and J by 6 bases, and 13 bases separated the two germline ends.

The chain carries TRBV5-1 and TRBJ2-5, with D possibly called TRBD1 or TRBD2 (5 bases each). The CDR3 sequence is 16 residues long. Deletions cut 5 bases from V and 1 base from J, with 18 bases between. From germline, CDR1 is SGHRS and CDR2 YFSETQ. CDR3 nucleotide sequence: TGCGCCAGCAGTATGGGGCCGGGGTCTGGCCAAGAGACCCAGTACTTC. This gives the protein CASSMGPGSGQETQYF.

The gene calls are TRBV27 and TRBJ1-2; perhaps TRBD1 as D (5 bases). Trimming took off 6 bases at V and 3 bases at J, with 17 bases between the two ends. Germline CDR1 is MNHEY and CDR2 is SMNVEV (reference sequence). This CDR3 is built from 15 residues. The CDR3 loop reads CASRPLRGPYYGYTF. The CDR3 region has the DNA TGTGCCAGCAGGCCACTGAGGGGCCCGTACTATGGCTACACCTTC.